This paragraph reports one T cell receptor beta chain. These data belong to a study of shared clonotypes between healthy human individuals. Naive CD8 isolation took CD45RO-negative cells positively selected for CCR7 and excluded terminally differentiated effector memory CD45RA+ cells. The CDR3 spans 16 residues. Trimming pared 4 bases from V and 3 bases from J, leaving 19 bases between. CDR1 is SEHNR, CDR2 FQNEAQ, per germline (reference sequence). Sequencing was performed with immunoSEQ multiplex PCR; in TCRdb, only in-frame clones are kept and a portion is missing. The repertoire includes millions of clones, about 95% of them detected once, and around 1.1% sits in the top ten.

The sequenced sample consisted of naive CD8+ T cells sorted from blood. The V gene is TRBV7-9, the J gene TRBJ2-7, with D possibly matching TRBD1 (6 bases). This clonotype originated in a man aged 18 to 29 in good health. CDR3 sequence: CASSSPVGVGGYEQYF. In DNA form, the CDR3 reads TGTGCCAGCAGCTCCCCGGTGGGGGTAGGGGGCTACGAGCAGTACTTC.